The 17 T cell receptor beta chains below all came from one sample that was sequenced in a study of blood T cells in healthy people across ages. Together with a sample-barcoded 5' primer, a J-beta primer mix was included in a second PCR lasting roughly 6 to 12 cycles. TCRdb redid the calling of the 5' RACE reads with MiXCR, one entry per CDR3 protein. The table lists roughly 1,500,000 distinct CDR3 sequences, about 31% of them singletons. Sequencing input: blood. All receptors derive from a young woman in good health.

A remark on this clonotype: Since a much larger clone is just one base distant, this may be a read error. The V gene is TRBV20-1, the J gene TRBJ1-4, with 9 nucleotides matching TRBD1. CDR1 DFQATT and CDR2 SNEGSKA come from the germline V gene (reference sequence). The length of the CDR3 is 17 residues. The CDR3 sequence: CSAIHTGGGQGYRKPFF. The DNA for the CDR3 is TGCAGTGCTATCCATACCGGGGGGGGACAGGGATATCGGAAACCGTTTTTT.

V usage is TRBV2 and J usage is TRBJ1-2; D uncertain. Germline CDR1 reads SNHLY; CDR2 reads FYNNEI. Between the trimmed V and J ends, which lost 5 bases and 8 bases, there was a span of 15 bases. CDR3 length: 13 residues. CDR3 sequence: CASSSQTFGGYTF. The CDR3 DNA reads TGTGCCAGCAGTTCACAGACCTTCGGGGGCTACACCTTC.

The rearrangement joins TRBV7-2 to TRBJ2-2, with 8 bases that match TRBD1. Losses at the gene ends were 7 bases for V and 1 base for J; bases not matched to a gene: 11. This CDR3 is built from 17 residues. Germline V gene sequence: CDR1 SGHTA, CDR2 FQGNSA. This CDR3 is CASIPPGQAMNTGELFF. In DNA form, the CDR3 reads TGTGCCAGCATCCCGCCGGGACAGGCTATGAACACCGGGGAGCTGTTTTTT.

The rearrangement uses TRBV15 and TRBJ2-2; a possible D gene is TRBD1 (5 bases). Trimming shortened V by 5 bases and J by 0 bases, and 16 bases separated the two germline ends. CDR3 length equals 17 residues. Germline CDR1 and CDR2: LNHNV and YYDKDF (reference sequence). This CDR3 reads CATSAHRSSTNTGELFF. In DNA form, the CDR3 reads TGTGCCACCAGCGCCCACAGGTCCTCTACGAACACCGGGGAGCTGTTTTTT.

This clonotype was found a few times. The chain recombines TRBV6-6 with TRBJ1-2; TRBD1 matches 8 bases. The germline V gene has CDR1 MNHNY and CDR2 SVGAGI (reference sequence). The CDR3 covers 13 residues. Trimming cost V 7 bases and J 8 bases; bases outside gene matches: 9. CDR3 loop: CASIEQGGIGYTF. CDR3 DNA: TGTGCCAGCATCGAACAGGGGGGGATAGGCTACACCTTC.

This clonotype has a count of ten or more. The chain uses TRBV4-1 and TRBJ2-3; D not certain. Trimming removed 3 bases at V and 3 bases at J, with 4 bases between. CDR3 length equals 12 residues. In germline, CDR1 is MGHRA, CDR2 YSYEKL. For the CDR3, the DNA is TGCGCCAGCAGCCACGCGACAGATACGCAGTATTTT. Translated, it gives CASSHATDTQYF.

The V call is TRBV19, the J call TRBJ1-5; D not resolved. The CDR3 is 14 amino acids. V was clipped by 5 bases and J by 9 bases, with 17 bases between them. Germline CDR1 and CDR2: LNHDA and SQIVND (reference sequence). The CDR3: CASSSGSTLRPQHF. In nucleotides, the CDR3 is TGTGCCAGTAGTTCCGGGTCGACTCTGAGGCCCCAGCATTTT.

This clonotype appeared a few times. The genes are TRBV12-3 or TRBV12-4 and TRBJ1-5; TRBD1 aligns across 9 bases. This CDR3 has 15 amino acids. V was pared by 5 bases and J by 3 bases, with 5 bases of the junction left unmatched. CDR3 nucleotide sequence: TGTGCCAGCAGTCGACAGGGGGGGAACAATCAGCCCCAGCATTTT. It specifies CASSRQGGNNQPQHF.

The gene calls are TRBV11-1 and TRBJ2-1, with D tentatively TRBD1 (5 bases). The CDR3 loop spans 14 amino acids. The germline V gene encodes CDR1 SGHAT and CDR2 FQDESV (reference sequence). V lost 4 bases and J 6 bases, leaving 13 bases between the germline ends. The CDR3 region has the DNA TGTGCCAGCAGCTCAGGGAATGATCTCAATGAGCAGTTCTTC. Its protein product is CASSSGNDLNEQFF.

This chain joins TRBV12-3 or TRBV12-4 and TRBJ2-1; D perhaps matches TRBD2 (6 bases). The length of the CDR3 is 18 residues. V was trimmed by 1 base and J by 4 bases, leaving 20 bases between them. CDR3 in DNA: TGTGCCAGCAGTTTAGTTCTCCTTGCTAGCGCAGGATACAATGAGCAGTTCTTC. Its translation is CASSLVLLASAGYNEQFF.

This clonotype has just a few counts. The V and J genes are TRBV27 and TRBJ1-5; a weak D match, TRBD1 (6 bases). Germline CDR1 and CDR2: MNHEY and SMNVEV (reference sequence). The CDR3 length is 14 residues. V gave up 6 bases and J gave up 2 bases, with 11 bases separating them. The CDR3 DNA is TGTGCCAGCAGGAAACAGGGAGGCAATCAGCCCCAGCATTTT. Amino acid sequence: CASRKQGGNQPQHF.

Only a few counts were recorded for this clonotype. The chain links TRBV11-2 to TRBJ2-1; the match to TRBD1 covers 12 bases. This CDR3 spans 16 amino acids. V lost 4 bases, J lost 4 bases, and 5 bases stayed unmatched. The germline V gene encodes CDR1 SGHAT and CDR2 FQNNGV. The CDR3 loop reads CASSWWDRGLYNEQFF. Written as DNA, the CDR3 is TGTGCCAGCAGCTGGTGGGACAGGGGGCTGTACAATGAGCAGTTCTTC.

This clonotype has a handful of counts. The chain links TRBV4-1 to TRBJ2-3; D remains ambiguous. The CDR3 extends over 14 amino acids. Germline V gives CDR1 MGHRA, CDR2 YSYEKL. Trimming removed 4 bases from V and 4 bases from J, with 12 bases in between. The CDR3, as DNA: TGCGCCAGCAGCCCGGGCCCACCCCCAGATACGCAGTATTTT. As protein: CASSPGPPPDTQYF.

There are a few counts of this clonotype. The J gene is TRBJ2-1, the V gene TRBV30, with D perhaps TRBD2 (6 bases). Germline CDR1 and CDR2: GTSNPN and SVGIG (reference sequence). V lost 0 bases and J 9 bases, leaving 9 bases between the germline ends. This CDR3 spans 12 amino acids. The CDR3 DNA reads TGTGCCTGGAGTGTAATGGGGGGTGAGCAGTTCTTC. Residues: CAWSVMGGEQFF.

In the case of this clonotype: One junction end disagrees with the germline gene, perhaps due to a read error. The genes are TRBV6-5 and TRBJ2-1, with TRBD1 matching 7 bases. This CDR3 has 16 residues. Germline values: CDR1 MNHEY, CDR2 SVGAGI. CDR3 in DNA: TGTGCCAGCAGTTACTCAGGGACAGCTGTGAACAATGGGCAGTTCTTC. Translating gives CASSYSGTAVNNGQFF.

V gene TRBV5-5 combines with J gene TRBJ2-3; TRBD2 aligns across 9 bases. The trim removed 2 bases at V and 4 bases at J, leaving 5 bases unmatched. This CDR3 is 15 amino acids long. Looked up from germline, CDR1 is SGHKS and CDR2 is YYEKEE (reference sequence). The CDR3 sequence: CASSLGGGAADTQYF. The CDR3 nucleotides are TGTGCCAGCAGCTTAGGCGGGGGGGCCGCAGATACGCAGTATTTT.

This clonotype was counted between two and nine times. This chain joins TRBV10-3 and TRBJ2-7, with 7 positions matching TRBD1. The V segment lost 5 bases and the J segment 6 bases; nucleotides outside the gene matches: 7. The CDR3 length is 13 residues. Germline V gene sequence: CDR1 ENHRY, CDR2 SYGVKD. CDR3 in DNA: TGTGCCATCAGTCCCCAGGACAGGACCGAGCAGTACTTC. It is translated as CAISPQDRTEQYF.